The T cell receptor (beta chain) under discussion was sequenced for a study of post-analysis software for immune sequencing data. About the study: Several disease courses (relapsing-remitting, secondary progressive and progressive-relapsing) of multiple sclerosis were included. Broader study findings: Samples prepared in the same batch strongly co-clustered by F measure. The study found significantly lower normalized Chao1 diversity in multiple sclerosis patients than in controls. Roughly five TRBV segments appeared more often in patients than in controls, and TRBV5-6, TRBV5-1 and TRBV20-1 were among these.

The CDR3 runs to 15 residues. The germline gives CDR1 SGHTA, CDR2 FQGNSA. The ends were cut back, 0 bases at V and 3 bases at J, with 9 bases in the middle. This clonotype was counted only a few times. Its antigen is as yet unknown. Included in the TCR beta cDNA libraries were unique molecular identifiers. When roughly 0.9 to 10 million T cells were used, they gave roughly 490,000 cDNA molecules. TCRdb re-derived calls from the PCR reads in MiXCR, one entry per CDR3 protein. Seen here are roughly 730,000 distinct CDR3 sequences, just under 30% observed once, and the top ten hold more than 0.45%. The source material was blood. The receptor was isolated from a girl aged 10-17 years with multiple sclerosis. The rearrangement joins TRBV7-2 to TRBJ1-5; D is perhaps TRBD1 (5 bases). The CDR3 loop is CASSLAGGYNQPQHF. The CDR3, as DNA: TGTGCCAGCAGCTTAGCGGGGGGATACAATCAGCCCCAGCATTTT.